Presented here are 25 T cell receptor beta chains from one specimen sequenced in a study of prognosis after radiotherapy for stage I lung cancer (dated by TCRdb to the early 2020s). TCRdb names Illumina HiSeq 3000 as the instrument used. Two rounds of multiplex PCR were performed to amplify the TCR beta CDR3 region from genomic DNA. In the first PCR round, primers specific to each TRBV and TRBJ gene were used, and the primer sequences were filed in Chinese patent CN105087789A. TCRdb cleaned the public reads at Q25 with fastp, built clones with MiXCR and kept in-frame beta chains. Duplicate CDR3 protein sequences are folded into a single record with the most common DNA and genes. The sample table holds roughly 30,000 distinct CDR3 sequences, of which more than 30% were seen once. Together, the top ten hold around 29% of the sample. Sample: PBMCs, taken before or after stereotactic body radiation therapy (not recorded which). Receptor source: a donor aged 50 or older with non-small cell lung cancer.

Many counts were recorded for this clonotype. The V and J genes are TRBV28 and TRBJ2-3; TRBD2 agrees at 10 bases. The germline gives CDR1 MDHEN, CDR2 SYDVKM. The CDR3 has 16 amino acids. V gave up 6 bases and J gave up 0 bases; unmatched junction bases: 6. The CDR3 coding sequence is TGTGCCAGCAGCCCGGGACTAGCGACGAGCACAGATACGCAGTATTTT. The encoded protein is CASSPGLATSTDTQYF.

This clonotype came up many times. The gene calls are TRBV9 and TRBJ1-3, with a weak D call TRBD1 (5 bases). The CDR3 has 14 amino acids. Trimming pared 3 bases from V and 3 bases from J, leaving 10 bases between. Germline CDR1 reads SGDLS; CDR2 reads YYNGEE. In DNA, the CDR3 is TGTGCCAGCAGCGGAGGGGAGGGTGGAAACACCATATATTTT. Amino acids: CASSGGEGGNTIYF.

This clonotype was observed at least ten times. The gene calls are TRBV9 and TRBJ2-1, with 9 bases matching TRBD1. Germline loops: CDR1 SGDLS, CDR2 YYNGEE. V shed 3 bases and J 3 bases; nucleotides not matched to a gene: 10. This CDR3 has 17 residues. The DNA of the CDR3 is TGTGCCAGCAGCGGGACCACAGGGACAGGGTACTACAATGAGCAGTTCTTC. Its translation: CASSGTTGTGYYNEQFF.

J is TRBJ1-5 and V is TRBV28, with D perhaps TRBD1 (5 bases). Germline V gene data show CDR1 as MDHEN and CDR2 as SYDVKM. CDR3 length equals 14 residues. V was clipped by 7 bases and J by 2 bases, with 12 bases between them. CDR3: CASTRGSGNQPQHF. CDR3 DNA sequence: TGTGCCAGCACTAGGGGAAGTGGCAATCAGCCCCAGCATTTT.

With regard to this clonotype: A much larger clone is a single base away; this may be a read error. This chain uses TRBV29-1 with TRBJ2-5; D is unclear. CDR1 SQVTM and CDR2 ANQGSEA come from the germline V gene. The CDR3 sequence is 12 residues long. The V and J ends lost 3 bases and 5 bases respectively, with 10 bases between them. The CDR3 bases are TGCAGCGTTGATACGGTGGTGGAGACCCAGTACTTC. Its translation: CSVDTVVETQYF.

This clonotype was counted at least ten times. This chain's CDR3 is CASSLSRDRGTEKLFF. The CDR3 region has the DNA TGTGCCAGCAGTTTATCGCGGGACAGGGGAACTGAAAAACTGTTTTTT. This chain connects TRBV27 to TRBJ1-4; 10 bases are shared with TRBD1. Germline trimming cut 0 bases from V and 7 bases from J; bases unmatched to any gene: 5. The CDR3 spans 16 residues. The V gene's germline CDR1 is MNHEY and CDR2 SMNVEV (reference sequence). The entire variable domain, with the rest obtained from reference TRBV27 and TRBJ1-4, is as follows: EAQVTQNPRYLITVTGKKLTVTCSQNMNHEYMSWYRQDPGLGLRQIYYSMNVEVTDKGDVPEGYKVSRKEKRNFPLILESPSPNQTSLYFCASSLSRDRGTEKLFFGSGTQLSVL.

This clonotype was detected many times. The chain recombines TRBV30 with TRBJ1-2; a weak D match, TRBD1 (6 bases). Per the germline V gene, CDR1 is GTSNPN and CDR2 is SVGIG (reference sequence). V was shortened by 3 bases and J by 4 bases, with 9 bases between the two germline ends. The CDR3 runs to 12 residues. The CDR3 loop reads CAWSLQGYGYTF. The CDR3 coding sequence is TGTGCCTGGAGCCTACAGGGCTATGGCTACACCTTC.

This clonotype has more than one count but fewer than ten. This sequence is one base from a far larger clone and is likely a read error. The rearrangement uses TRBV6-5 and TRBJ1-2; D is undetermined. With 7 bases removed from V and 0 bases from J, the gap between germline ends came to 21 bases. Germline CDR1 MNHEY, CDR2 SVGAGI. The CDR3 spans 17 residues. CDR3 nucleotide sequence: TGTGCCAGCATCCCTGTAGTGGGCGGCAGGTCTAACTATGGCTACACCTTC. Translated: CASIPVVGGRSNYGYTF.

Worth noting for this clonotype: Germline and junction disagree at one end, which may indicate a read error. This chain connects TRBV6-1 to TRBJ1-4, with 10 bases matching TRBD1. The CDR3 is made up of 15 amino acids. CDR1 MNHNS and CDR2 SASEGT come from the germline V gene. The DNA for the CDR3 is TGTGCCAGCAGTGAAGCTGGGACAGGGGCTGAAAAACCGTTTTTT. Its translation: CASSEAGTGAEKPFF.

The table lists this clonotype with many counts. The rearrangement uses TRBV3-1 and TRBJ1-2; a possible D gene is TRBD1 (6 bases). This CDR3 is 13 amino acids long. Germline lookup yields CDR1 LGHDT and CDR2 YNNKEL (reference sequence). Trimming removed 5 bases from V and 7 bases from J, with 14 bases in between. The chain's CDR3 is CASSSQGSSGYTF. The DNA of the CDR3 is TGTGCCAGCAGCTCACAGGGATCTTCTGGCTACACCTTC.

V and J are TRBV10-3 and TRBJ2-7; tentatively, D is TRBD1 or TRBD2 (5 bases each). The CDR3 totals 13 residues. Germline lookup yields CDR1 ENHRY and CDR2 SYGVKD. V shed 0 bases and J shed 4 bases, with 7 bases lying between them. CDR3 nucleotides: TGTGCCATCAGTGAGTCATGGGGGTACGAGCAGTACTTC. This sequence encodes CAISESWGYEQYF.

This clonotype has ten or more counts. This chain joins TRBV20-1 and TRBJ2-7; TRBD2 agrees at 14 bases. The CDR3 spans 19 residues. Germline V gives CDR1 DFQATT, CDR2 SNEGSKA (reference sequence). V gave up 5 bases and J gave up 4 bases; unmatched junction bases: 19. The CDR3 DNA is TGCAGTGCTCGACCACCGGGACTAGCGGGGGACCGGGGAACTTACGAGCAGTACTTC. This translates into CSARPPGLAGDRGTYEQYF.

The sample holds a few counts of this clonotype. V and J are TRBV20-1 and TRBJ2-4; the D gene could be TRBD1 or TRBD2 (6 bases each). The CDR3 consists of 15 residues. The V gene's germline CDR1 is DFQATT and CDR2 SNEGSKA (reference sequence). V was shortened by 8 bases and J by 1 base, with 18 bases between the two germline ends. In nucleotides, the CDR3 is TGCAGTCCCACCAAAGGGGGGTCGGCCAAAAACATTCAGTACTTC. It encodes CSPTKGGSAKNIQYF.

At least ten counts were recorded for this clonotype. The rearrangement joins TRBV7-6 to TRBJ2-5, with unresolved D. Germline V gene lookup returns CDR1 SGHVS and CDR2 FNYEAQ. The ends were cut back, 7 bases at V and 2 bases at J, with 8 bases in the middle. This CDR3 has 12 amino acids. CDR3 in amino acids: CASTPGQETQYF. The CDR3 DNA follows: TGTGCCAGCACCCCCGGGCAAGAGACCCAGTACTTC.

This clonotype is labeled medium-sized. The CDR3 DNA reads as TGTGCCAGCAGTGGGTACGGGACTAGCGGGAGCTCCTACAATGAGCAGTTCTTC. The encoded protein is CASSGYGTSGSSYNEQFF. The chain recombines TRBV6-2 or TRBV6-3 with TRBJ2-1; 14 bases fit TRBD2. This CDR3 comprises 18 residues. CDR1 and CDR2 from the germline V gene are MNHEY and SVGEGT. With V trimmed by 5 bases and J by 0 bases, 6 bases remained unmatched.

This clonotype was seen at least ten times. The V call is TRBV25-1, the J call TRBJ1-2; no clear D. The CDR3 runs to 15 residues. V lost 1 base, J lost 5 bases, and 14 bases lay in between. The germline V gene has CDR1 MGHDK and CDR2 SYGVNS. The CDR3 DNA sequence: TGTGCCAGCAGTGAATCTGGGGTAGGGAGGTATGGCTACACCTTC. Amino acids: CASSESGVGRYGYTF.

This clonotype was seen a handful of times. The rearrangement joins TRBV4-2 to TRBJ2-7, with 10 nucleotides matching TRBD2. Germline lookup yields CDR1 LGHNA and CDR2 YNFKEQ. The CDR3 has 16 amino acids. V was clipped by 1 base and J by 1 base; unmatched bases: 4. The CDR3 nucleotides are TGTGCCAGCAGCCAAGGGGGACTAGCGAATTCCTACGAGCAGTACTTC. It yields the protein CASSQGGLANSYEQYF.

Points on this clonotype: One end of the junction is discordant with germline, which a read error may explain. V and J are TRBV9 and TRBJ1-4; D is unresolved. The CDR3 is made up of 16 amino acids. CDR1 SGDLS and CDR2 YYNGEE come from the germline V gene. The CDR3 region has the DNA TGTGCCAGCAGCCCCCAGTCGGGCGCAACTAATGGAAAACTGTTTTTT. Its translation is CASSPQSGATNGKLFF.

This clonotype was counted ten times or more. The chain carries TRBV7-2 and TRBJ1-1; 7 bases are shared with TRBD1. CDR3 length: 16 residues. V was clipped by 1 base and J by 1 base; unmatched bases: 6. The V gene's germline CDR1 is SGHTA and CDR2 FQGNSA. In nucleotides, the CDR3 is TGTGCCAGCAGCTTAGTTGGGGGACAGACGAACACTGAAGCTTTCTTT. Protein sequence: CASSLVGGQTNTEAFF.

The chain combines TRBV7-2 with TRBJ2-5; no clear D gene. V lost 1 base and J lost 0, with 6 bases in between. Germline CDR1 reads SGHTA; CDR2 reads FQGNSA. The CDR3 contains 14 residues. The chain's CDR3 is CASSLDRNQETQYF. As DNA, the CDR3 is TGTGCCAGCAGCTTAGATCGCAACCAAGAGACCCAGTACTTC.

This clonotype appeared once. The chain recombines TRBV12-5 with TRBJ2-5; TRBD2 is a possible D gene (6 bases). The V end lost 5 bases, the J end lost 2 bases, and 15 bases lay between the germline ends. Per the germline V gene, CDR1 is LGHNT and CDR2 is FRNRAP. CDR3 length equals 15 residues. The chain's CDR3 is CASGTGDGHQETQYF. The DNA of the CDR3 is TGTGCTAGTGGTACGGGGGACGGACATCAAGAGACCCAGTACTTC.

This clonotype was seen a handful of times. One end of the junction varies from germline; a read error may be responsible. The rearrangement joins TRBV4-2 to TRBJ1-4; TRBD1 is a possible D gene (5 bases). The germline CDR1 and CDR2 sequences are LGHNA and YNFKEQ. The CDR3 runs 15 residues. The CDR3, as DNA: TGTGCCAGCAGCCAAGGCGACAGAACTAATGAAGAACTGTTTTTT. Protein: CASSQGDRTNEELFF.

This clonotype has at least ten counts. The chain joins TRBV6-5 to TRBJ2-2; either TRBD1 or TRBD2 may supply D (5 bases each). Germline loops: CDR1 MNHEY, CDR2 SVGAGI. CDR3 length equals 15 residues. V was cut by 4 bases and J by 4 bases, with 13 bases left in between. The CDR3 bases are TGTGCCAGCAGTTTTCAGGGAGCGATCACCGGGGAGCTGTTTTTT. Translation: CASSFQGAITGELFF.

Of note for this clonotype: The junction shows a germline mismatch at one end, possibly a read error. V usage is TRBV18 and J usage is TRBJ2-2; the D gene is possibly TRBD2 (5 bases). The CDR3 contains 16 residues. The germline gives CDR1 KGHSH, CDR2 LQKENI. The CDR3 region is CASSSPMESNTGELFF. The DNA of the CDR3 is TGTGCCAGCTCATCTCCAATGGAATCGAACACCGGGGAGCTGTTCTTT.

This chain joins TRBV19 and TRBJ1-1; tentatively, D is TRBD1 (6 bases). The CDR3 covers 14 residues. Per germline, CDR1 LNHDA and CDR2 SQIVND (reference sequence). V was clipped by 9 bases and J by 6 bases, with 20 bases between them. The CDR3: CASFRGDGDAEAFF. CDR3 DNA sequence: TGTGCCAGCTTTAGGGGGGACGGAGACGCTGAAGCTTTCTTT.